Below are 10 T cell receptor beta chains sequenced from a single sample in a study of blood T cell repertoires in COVID-19. Produced via immunoSEQ multiplex PCR; TCRdb's table is partial and in-frame only. The table lists some 200,000 clones, roughly nine tenths of them singletons. The sequenced sample was peripheral blood. Receptor source: an older woman with acute or convalescent COVID-19.

This clone was seen just once. The chain carries TRBV5-1 and TRBJ2-1; D unclear. CDR3 length equals 12 residues. V lost 0 bases and J 8 bases, leaving 6 bases between the germline ends. Germline assignment: CDR1 SGHRS and CDR2 YFSETQ. The CDR3 sequence is CASSLDSHEQFF. The CDR3 region has the DNA TGCGCCAGCAGCTTGGATAGCCATGAGCAGTTCTTC.

This clone was recorded a few times. This chain uses TRBV2 with TRBJ1-1, with a possible D match to TRBD1 (6 bases). CDR3 length equals 14 residues. V was cut by 4 bases and J by 1 base, with 10 bases left in between. Looked up from germline, CDR1 is SNHLY and CDR2 is FYNNEI. In DNA, the CDR3 is TGTGCCAGCAGTGTAAGACAGGCGAACACTGAAGCTTTCTTT. It translates to CASSVRQANTEAFF.

The V gene is TRBV24-1, the J gene TRBJ2-2, with D possibly TRBD1 on 7 matching bases. Germline assignment: CDR1 KGHDR and CDR2 SFDVKD. The CDR3 is 16 amino acids. V lost 3 bases and J lost 4, with 14 bases in between. The CDR3 region is CATSDQGGSSTGELFF. CDR3 coding DNA: TGTGCCACCAGTGATCAGGGGGGTTCGAGCACCGGGGAGCTGTTTTTT.

This CDR3 reads CASSLEGQIYGYTF. CDR3 coding DNA: TGCGCCAGCAGCTTGGAGGGACAGATCTATGGCTACACCTTC. V usage is TRBV5-1 and J usage is TRBJ1-2; 7 bases match TRBD1. CDR1 is SGHRS and CDR2 is YFSETQ in the germline V gene. The V gene end was trimmed by 0 bases and the J gene end by 4 bases; junction bases not matched to a gene: 3. The CDR3 totals 14 residues. Filled out from reference TRBV5-1 and TRBJ1-2, the complete variable domain reads KAGVTQTPRYLIKTRGQQVTLSCSPISGHRSVSWYQQTPGQGLQFLFEYFSETQRNKGNFPGRFSGRQFSNSRSEMNVSTLELGDSALYLCASSLEGQIYGYTFGSGTRLTVV.

The genes are TRBV5-6 and TRBJ1-4; D is unresolved. CDR3 length equals 15 residues. CDR1 is SGHDT, CDR2 YYEEEE, per germline. V shed 0 bases and J shed 1 base, with 7 bases lying between them. This CDR3 reads CASSLARLTNEKLFF. CDR3 bases: TGTGCCAGCAGCTTGGCCAGATTAACTAATGAAAAACTGTTTTTT.

The chain links TRBV6-5 to TRBJ2-5; tentative D call: TRBD2 (7 bases). This CDR3 is built from 14 residues. The germline CDR1 and CDR2 sequences are MNHEY and SVGAGI. V shed 5 bases and J shed 7 bases, with 17 bases lying between them. CDR3: CASSPVGLGGTQYF. DNA for the CDR3: TGTGCCAGCAGTCCCGTCGGACTAGGGGGGACCCAGTACTTC.

A few counts support this clone. CDR3 coding DNA: TGTGCCAGCAGTCCCCTGGAGGGAAGGGACACTGAAGCTTTCTTT. It is translated as CASSPLEGRDTEAFF. The chain is built from TRBV27 and TRBJ1-1; D remains ambiguous. This CDR3 contains 15 residues. Trimming pared 5 bases from V and 3 bases from J, leaving 16 bases between. The germline CDR1 and CDR2 sequences are MNHEY and SMNVEV (reference sequence).

The chain uses TRBV4-3 and TRBJ2-5, with TRBD1 matching over 12 bases. V gave up 4 bases and J gave up 5 bases; unmatched junction bases: 2. Germline V CDR1 and CDR2: LGHNA, YSLEER. The CDR3 consists of 14 residues. DNA of the CDR3: TGCGCCAGCAGCCGGGACAGGGGGCCGGAGACCCAGTACTTC. Protein sequence: CASSRDRGPETQYF.

J is TRBJ1-1 and V is TRBV5-1; D is unclear. Germline CDR1 SGHRS, CDR2 YFSETQ. The CDR3 is 13 residues long. Between the trimmed V and J ends, which lost 2 bases and 1 base, there was a span of 6 bases. In DNA form, the CDR3 reads TGCGCCAGCAGCTTTAGCCAGAACACTGAAGCTTTCTTT. It yields the protein CASSFSQNTEAFF.

This sequence joins TRBV9 and TRBJ2-3; D possibly corresponds to TRBD1 (5 bases). The germline gives CDR1 SGDLS, CDR2 YYNGEE. The CDR3 spans 13 residues. The germline V and J ends were trimmed by 5 bases and 2 bases, with 9 bases remaining between them. The chain's CDR3 is CASSRQYTDTQYF. In DNA form, the CDR3 reads TGTGCCAGCAGTAGACAGTACACAGATACGCAGTATTTT.